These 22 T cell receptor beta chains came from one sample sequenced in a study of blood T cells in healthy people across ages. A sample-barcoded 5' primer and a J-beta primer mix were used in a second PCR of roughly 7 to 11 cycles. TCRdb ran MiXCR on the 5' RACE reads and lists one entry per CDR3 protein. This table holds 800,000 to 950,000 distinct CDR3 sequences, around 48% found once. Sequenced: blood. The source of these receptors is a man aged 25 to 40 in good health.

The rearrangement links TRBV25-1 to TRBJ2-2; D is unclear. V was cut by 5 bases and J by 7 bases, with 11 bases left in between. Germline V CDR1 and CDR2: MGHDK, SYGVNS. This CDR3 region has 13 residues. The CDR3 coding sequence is TGTGCCAGCAGTACCCGTAGTAGCGGGGAGCTGTTTTTT. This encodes CASSTRSSGELFF. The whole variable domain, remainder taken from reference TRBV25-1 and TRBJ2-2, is EADIYQTPRYLVIGTGKKITLECSQTMGHDKMYWYQQDPGMELHLIHYSYGVNSTEKGDLSSESTVSRIRTEHFPLTLESARPSHTSQYLCASSTRSSGELFFGEGSRLTVL.

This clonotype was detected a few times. Here the CDR3 DNA reads TGTGCCAGCAGCCCCGGACAGGGGGTTTACAATGAGCAGTTCTTC. Encoded protein: CASSPGQGVYNEQFF. The rearrangement joins TRBV11-2 to TRBJ2-1, with 10 positions matching TRBD1. The CDR3 runs 15 residues. After removal of 5 bases from V and 4 bases from J, the junction contained 5 bases not matched to a gene. CDR1 is SGHAT, CDR2 FQNNGV, per germline.

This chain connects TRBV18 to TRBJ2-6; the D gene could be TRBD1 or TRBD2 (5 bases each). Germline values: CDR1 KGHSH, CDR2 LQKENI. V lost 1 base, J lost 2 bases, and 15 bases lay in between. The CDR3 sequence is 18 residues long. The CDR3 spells CASSPRRSDITGANVLTF. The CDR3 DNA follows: TGTGCCAGCTCACCACGGAGGTCGGACATCACTGGGGCCAACGTCCTGACTTTC.

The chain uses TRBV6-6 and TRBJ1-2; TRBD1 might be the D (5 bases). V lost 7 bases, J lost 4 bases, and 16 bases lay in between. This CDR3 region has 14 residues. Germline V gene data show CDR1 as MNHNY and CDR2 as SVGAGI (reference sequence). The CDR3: CASTSDKARYGYTF. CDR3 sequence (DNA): TGTGCCAGCACTTCGGACAAGGCCCGCTATGGCTACACCTTC.

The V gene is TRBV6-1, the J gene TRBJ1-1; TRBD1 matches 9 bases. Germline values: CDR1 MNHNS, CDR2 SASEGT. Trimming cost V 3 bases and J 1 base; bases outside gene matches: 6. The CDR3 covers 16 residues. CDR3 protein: CASSDQLGQGNTEAFF. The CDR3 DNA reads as TGTGCCAGCAGTGACCAGCTGGGACAGGGGAACACTGAAGCTTTCTTT.

CDR3 DNA: TGTGCCAGCTCACCTAAGGGTAGGACTGATGAAAAACTGTTTTTT. It specifies CASSPKGRTDEKLFF. V usage is TRBV18 and J usage is TRBJ1-4; no definite D call. Trimming shortened V by 3 bases and J by 6 bases, and 14 bases separated the two germline ends. This CDR3 has 15 amino acids. The germline V gene has CDR1 KGHSH and CDR2 LQKENI.

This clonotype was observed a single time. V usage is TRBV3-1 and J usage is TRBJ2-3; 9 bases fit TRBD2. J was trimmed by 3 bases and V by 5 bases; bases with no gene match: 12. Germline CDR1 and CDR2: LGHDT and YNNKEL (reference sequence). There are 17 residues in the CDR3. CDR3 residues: CASSSDVSGGKTDTQYF. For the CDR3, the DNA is TGTGCCAGCAGCTCCGACGTTAGCGGGGGAAAGACAGATACGCAGTATTTT.

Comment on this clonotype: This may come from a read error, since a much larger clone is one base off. CDR3: CATNCPVKAFF. CDR3 DNA sequence: TGTGCCACCAACTGCCCCGTCAAGGCTTTCTTT. The chain has TRBV6-2 or TRBV6-3 and TRBJ1-1; D unclear. The CDR3 is made up of 11 amino acids. Trimming left V 10 bases short and J 11 bases short, with 17 bases between. Per the germline V gene, CDR1 is MNHEY and CDR2 is SVGEGT.

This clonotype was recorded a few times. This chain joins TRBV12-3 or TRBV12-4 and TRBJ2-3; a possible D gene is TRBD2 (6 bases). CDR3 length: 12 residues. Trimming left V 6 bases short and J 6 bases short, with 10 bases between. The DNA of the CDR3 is TGTGCCAGCAGGCCCAGCGGGGATACGCAGTATTTT. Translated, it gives CASRPSGDTQYF.

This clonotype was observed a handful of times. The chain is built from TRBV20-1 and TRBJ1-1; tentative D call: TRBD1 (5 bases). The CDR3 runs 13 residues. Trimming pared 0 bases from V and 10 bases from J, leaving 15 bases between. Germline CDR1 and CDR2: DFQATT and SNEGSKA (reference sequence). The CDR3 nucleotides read TGCAGTGCTAGAGATTCAGGGTATGGTAGAGCTTTCTTT. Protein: CSARDSGYGRAFF.

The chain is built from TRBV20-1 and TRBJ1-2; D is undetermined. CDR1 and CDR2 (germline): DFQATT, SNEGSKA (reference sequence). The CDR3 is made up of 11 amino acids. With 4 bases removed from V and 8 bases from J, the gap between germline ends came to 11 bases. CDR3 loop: CSATPGVGYTF. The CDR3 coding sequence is TGCAGTGCTACCCCCGGGGTGGGCTACACCTTC.

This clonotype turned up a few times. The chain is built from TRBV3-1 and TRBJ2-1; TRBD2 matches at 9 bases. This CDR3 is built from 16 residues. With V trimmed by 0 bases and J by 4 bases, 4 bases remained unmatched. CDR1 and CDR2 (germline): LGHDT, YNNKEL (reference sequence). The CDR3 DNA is TGTGCCAGCAGCCAAGATTCCACTAGCGGGTACAATGAGCAGTTCTTC. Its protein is CASSQDSTSGYNEQFF.

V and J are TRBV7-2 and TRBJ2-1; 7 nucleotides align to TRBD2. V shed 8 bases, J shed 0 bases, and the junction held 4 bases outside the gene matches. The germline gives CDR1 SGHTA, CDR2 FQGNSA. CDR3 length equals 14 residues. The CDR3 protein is CASGPGGSYNEQFF. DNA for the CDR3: TGTGCCAGCGGTCCGGGGGGCTCCTACAATGAGCAGTTCTTC.

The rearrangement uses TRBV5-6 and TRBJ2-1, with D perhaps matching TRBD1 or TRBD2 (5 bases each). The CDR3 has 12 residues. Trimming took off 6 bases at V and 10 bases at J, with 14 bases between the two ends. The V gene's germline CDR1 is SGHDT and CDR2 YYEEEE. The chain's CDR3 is CASMGRGREQFF. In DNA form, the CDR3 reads TGTGCCAGCATGGGACGGGGAAGGGAGCAGTTCTTC.

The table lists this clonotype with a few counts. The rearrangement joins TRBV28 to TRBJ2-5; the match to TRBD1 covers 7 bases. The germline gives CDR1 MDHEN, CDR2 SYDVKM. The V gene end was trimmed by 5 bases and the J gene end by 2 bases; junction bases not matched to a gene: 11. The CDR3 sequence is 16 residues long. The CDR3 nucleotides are TGTGCCAGCAGTCCAGGGGGAAGCTCAACTCAAGAGACCCAGTACTTC. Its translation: CASSPGGSSTQETQYF.

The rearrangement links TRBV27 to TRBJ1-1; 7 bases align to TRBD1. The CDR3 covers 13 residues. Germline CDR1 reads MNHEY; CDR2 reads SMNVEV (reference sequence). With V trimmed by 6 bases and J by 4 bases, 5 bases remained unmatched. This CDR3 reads CASRLTGATEAFF. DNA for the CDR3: TGTGCCAGCAGACTAACAGGGGCCACTGAAGCTTTCTTT.

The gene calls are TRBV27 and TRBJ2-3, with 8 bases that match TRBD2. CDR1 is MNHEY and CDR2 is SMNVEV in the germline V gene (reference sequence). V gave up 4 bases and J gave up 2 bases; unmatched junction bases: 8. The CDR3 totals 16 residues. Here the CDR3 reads CASSSLFGGATDTQYF. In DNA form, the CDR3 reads TGTGCCAGCAGTTCCCTTTTCGGGGGGGCCACAGATACGCAGTATTTT.

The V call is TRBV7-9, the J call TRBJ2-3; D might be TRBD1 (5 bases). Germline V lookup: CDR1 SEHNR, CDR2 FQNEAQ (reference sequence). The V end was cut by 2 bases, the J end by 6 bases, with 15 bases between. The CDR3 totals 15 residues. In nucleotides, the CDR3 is TGTGCCAGCAGCTTACGGCAGGGTGGTATGGATACGCAGTATTTT. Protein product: CASSLRQGGMDTQYF.

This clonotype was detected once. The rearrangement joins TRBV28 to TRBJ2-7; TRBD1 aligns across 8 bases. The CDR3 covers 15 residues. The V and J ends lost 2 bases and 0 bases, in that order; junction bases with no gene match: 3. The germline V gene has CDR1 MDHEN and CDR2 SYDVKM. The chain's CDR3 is CASSLVDRDSYEQYF. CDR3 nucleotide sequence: TGTGCCAGCAGTTTAGTGGACAGGGACTCCTACGAGCAGTACTTC.

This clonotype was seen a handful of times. The CDR3 DNA is TGTGCCAGCAGCTTAGTGAGAAGACCCCAAGAGACCCAGTACTTC. Amino acids: CASSLVRRPQETQYF. The chain is built from TRBV7-2 and TRBJ2-5; D remains ambiguous. CDR3 length: 15 amino acids. Germline CDR1 reads SGHTA; CDR2 reads FQGNSA. V lost 1 base and J 1 base, leaving 10 bases between the germline ends.

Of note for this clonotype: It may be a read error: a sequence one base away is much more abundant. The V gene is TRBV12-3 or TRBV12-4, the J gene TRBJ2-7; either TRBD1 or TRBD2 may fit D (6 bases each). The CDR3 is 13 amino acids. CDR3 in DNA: TGTGCCAGCAGTCGAGGGGGGTCCTGCGAGCAGTACTTC. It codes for CASSRGGSCEQYF.

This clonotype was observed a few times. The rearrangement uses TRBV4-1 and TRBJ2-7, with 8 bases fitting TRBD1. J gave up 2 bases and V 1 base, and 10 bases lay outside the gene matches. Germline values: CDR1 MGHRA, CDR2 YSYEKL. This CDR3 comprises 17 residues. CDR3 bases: TGCGCCAGCAGCCAAGTGGGTCTTAAGGACAGGGCCTACGAGCAGTACTTC. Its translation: CASSQVGLKDRAYEQYF.